Following are 3 T cell receptor beta chains from one sample sequenced in a study of blood T cell repertoires in COVID-19. Libraries were prepared by immunoSEQ multiplex PCR; TCRdb keeps only in-frame clonotypes and omits some of them. The table lists about 310,000 clones, around 87% of them singletons, with 1% in the top ten. Material: peripheral blood. These receptors all stem from a man aged 50 or older with active or convalescent COVID-19.

V and J are TRBV6-2 or TRBV6-3 and TRBJ1-4; 8 bases line up with TRBD1. The V and J ends lost 6 bases and 8 bases, in that order; junction bases with no gene match: 14. In germline, CDR1 is MNHEY, CDR2 SVGEGT. This CDR3 comprises 16 residues. The CDR3 loop reads CASSRPTGGGIEKLFF. CDR3 nucleotides: TGTGCCAGCAGCCGTCCCACAGGGGGAGGCATAGAAAAACTGTTTTTT.

The chain employs TRBV5-6 and TRBJ1-2; no definite D call. The CDR3 has 11 residues. V was clipped by 6 bases and J by 7 bases, with 10 bases between them. From germline, CDR1 is SGHDT and CDR2 YYEEEE. CDR3 DNA sequence: TGTGCCAGCAAGAGAGAGGGTGGCTACACCTTC. Translation: CASKREGGYTF.

V usage is TRBV16 and J usage is TRBJ2-2; TRBD1 is a possible D gene (5 bases). V was clipped by 0 bases and J by 3 bases, with 11 bases between them. Germline V gene lookup returns CDR1 KGHSY and CDR2 FQNENV. The CDR3 length is 16 residues. The CDR3 DNA is TGTGCCAGCAGCCAATCGATGGGGCCCTACACCGGGGAGCTGTTTTTT. It translates to CASSQSMGPYTGELFF.